What follows are 22 T cell receptor beta chains derived from one specimen sequenced in a study of blood T cell repertoires in COVID-19. Profiled with immunoSEQ multiplex PCR; TCRdb holds only in-frame clones, not every one. The data hold roughly 260,000 clones, with 80% to 90% observed a single time. What was sequenced was PBMCs or T cells enriched from blood (not recorded which). The source is a woman between 45 and 60 years old who had recovered from COVID-19.

This clone was counted only a few times. The chain's CDR3 is CASSLGLLNTEAFF. The DNA of the CDR3 is TGCGCCAGCAGCCTAGGACTGCTGAACACTGAAGCTTTCTTT. The genes are TRBV4-1 and TRBJ1-1; no reliable D call. This CDR3 region has 14 residues. Trimming left V 4 bases short and J 0 bases short, with 9 bases between. Germline CDR1 is MGHRA and CDR2 is YSYEKL.

The chain uses TRBV6-1 and TRBJ1-2, with 8 positions matching TRBD1. Germline V gives CDR1 MNHNS, CDR2 SASEGT. The V and J ends lost 0 bases and 5 bases, in that order; junction bases with no gene match: 5. The CDR3 covers 15 residues. CDR3: CASSEAGQGAYGYTF. For the CDR3, the DNA is TGTGCCAGCAGTGAAGCGGGCCAGGGGGCATATGGCTACACCTTC.

The chain has TRBV6-5 and TRBJ1-2, with TRBD1 matching 9 bases. Germline V gene lookup returns CDR1 MNHEY and CDR2 SVGAGI. J lost 7 bases, V lost 4 bases, and 4 bases had no gene match. This CDR3 spans 13 amino acids. The CDR3 DNA is TGTGCCAGCAGTTTGGGACAGGGCATTGGCTACACCTTC. It translates to CASSLGQGIGYTF.

This clone has more than one count but fewer than ten. The gene calls are TRBV21-1 and TRBJ1-5. TRBV21-1 is designated a pseudogene. The CDR3 extends over 16 amino acids. The DNA of the CDR3 is TGTGCCAGCAGCAAAGCGCGCCTAGAAGGCAATCAGCCCCAGCATTTT. This sequence encodes CASSKARLEGNQPQHF.

V and J are TRBV6-5 and TRBJ1-5; a weak D match, TRBD1 (5 bases). Germline V gene sequence: CDR1 MNHEY, CDR2 SVGAGI. V gave up 6 bases and J gave up 4 bases, with 16 bases separating them. CDR3 length equals 15 residues. The CDR3: CASRFPGLGNQPQHF. The DNA for the CDR3 is TGTGCCAGCAGATTCCCGGGACTCGGGAATCAGCCCCAGCATTTT.

The chain employs TRBV3-1 (or the pseudogene TRBV3-2) and TRBJ1-5; D unclear. V lost 0 bases and J lost 0, with 12 bases in between. The CDR3 is 17 residues long. Germline-derived CDR1 and CDR2 are LGHDT and YNNKEL (reference sequence). The CDR3 DNA sequence: TGTGCCAGCAGCCAAGATGGTGCTTTCGGTAGCAATCAGCCCCAGCATTTT. Protein sequence: CASSQDGAFGSNQPQHF.

The chain links TRBV2 to TRBJ1-2, with 7 bases fitting TRBD1. The CDR3 is 14 amino acids. Trimming at V came to 7 bases and at J to 2 bases, leaving 7 bases not matched to a gene. Germline V gives CDR1 SNHLY, CDR2 FYNNEI. CDR3 loop: CASIREGANYGYTF. In DNA, the CDR3 is TGTGCCAGCATTAGAGAGGGGGCCAACTATGGCTACACCTTC.

V is TRBV19 and J is TRBJ1-2; no clear D. Germline values: CDR1 LNHDA, CDR2 SQIVND (reference sequence). This CDR3 region has 15 residues. The V gene lost 7 bases and the J gene lost 8 bases, with 23 bases spanning the gap. CDR3 region: CASTDPGRSRVGYTF. Written as DNA, the CDR3 is TGTGCCAGTACCGACCCTGGGAGGTCTCGCGTGGGCTACACCTTC.

The chain joins TRBV28 to TRBJ2-7; D might be TRBD2 (5 bases). Trimming shortened V by 6 bases and J by 6 bases, and 18 bases separated the two germline ends. The CDR3 loop spans 14 amino acids. The germline CDR1 and CDR2 sequences are MDHEN and SYDVKM. In DNA form, the CDR3 reads TGTGCCAGCAGCTTTAGAACCGGGGTCCTCGAGCAGTACTTC. This sequence encodes CASSFRTGVLEQYF.

This clone was seen ten or more times. The chain recombines TRBV7-8 with TRBJ2-1; D is ambiguous. Trimming stripped 5 bases from V and 7 bases from J, with 12 bases between. Germline CDR1 and CDR2: SGHVS and FQNEAQ. The CDR3 runs to 13 residues. Here the CDR3 reads CASSPPRVNEQFF. Written as DNA, the CDR3 is TGTGCCAGCAGCCCCCCCCGGGTTAATGAGCAGTTCTTC.

The table lists this clone with a few counts. This rearrangement joins TRBV24-1 to TRBJ2-7; a possible D gene is TRBD2 (6 bases). The V end lost 5 bases, the J end lost 5 bases, and 18 bases lay between the germline ends. Germline lookup yields CDR1 KGHDR and CDR2 SFDVKD. The CDR3 is 15 amino acids. CDR3 sequence reads: CATSGADGGKDEQYF. CDR3 DNA sequence: TGTGCCACCAGTGGGGCCGATGGCGGGAAGGACGAGCAGTACTTC.

The CDR3 sequence is CASSLQGSVYGYTF. For the CDR3, the DNA is TGTGCCAGCAGCTTACAGGGATCCGTCTATGGCTACACCTTC. The chain uses TRBV11-1 and TRBJ1-2; a possible D gene is TRBD1 (5 bases). This CDR3 comprises 14 residues. Trimming took off 2 bases at V and 4 bases at J, with 11 bases between the two ends. CDR1 and CDR2 (germline): SGHAT, FQDESV (reference sequence).

This clone was recorded once. The V and J genes are TRBV9 and TRBJ1-1; perhaps TRBD1 as D (5 bases). The germline CDR1 and CDR2 sequences are SGDLS and YYNGEE. V dropped 3 bases and J dropped 4 bases, with 13 bases sitting between them. This CDR3 has 14 residues. CDR3 amino acids: CASSGGGAGTEAFF. The CDR3 bases are TGTGCCAGCAGCGGGGGCGGTGCCGGCACTGAAGCTTTCTTT.

This sequence joins TRBV28 and TRBJ1-2; TRBD1 aligns across 7 bases. The ends lost 5 bases at V and 0 bases at J; junction bases unmatched: 6. CDR1 is MDHEN, CDR2 SYDVKM, per germline. This CDR3 region has 15 residues. The CDR3 here is CASSTPGTANYGYTF. The CDR3 nucleotides read TGTGCCAGCAGTACTCCAGGGACAGCTAACTATGGCTACACCTTC.

The gene calls are TRBV5-4 and TRBJ2-1; a weak D match, TRBD2 (5 bases). The ends were cut back, 4 bases at V and 9 bases at J, with 8 bases in the middle. Looked up from germline, CDR1 is SGHNT and CDR2 is YYREEE (reference sequence). The CDR3 consists of 11 residues. Here the CDR3 DNA reads TGTGCCAGCAGCCTAGCAGGTGAGCAGTTCTTC. Translating it yields CASSLAGEQFF.

The genes are TRBV19 and TRBJ2-2; no reliable D call. The CDR3 has 14 residues. Looked up from germline, CDR1 is LNHDA and CDR2 is SQIVND (reference sequence). Trimming took off 0 bases at V and 6 bases at J, with 8 bases between the two ends. In DNA form, the CDR3 reads TGTGCCAGTAGTATAGAGTCATCGGCCGGGGAGCTGTTTTTT. As protein: CASSIESSAGELFF.

The chain recombines TRBV29-1 with TRBJ2-3; D is perhaps TRBD1 (5 bases). This CDR3 contains 14 residues. Germline CDR1 is SQVTM and CDR2 is ANQGSEA. Trimming took 3 bases from V and 2 from J, leaving 12 bases between them. The DNA of the CDR3 is TGCAGCGTTGATGGGGCCTGGGTCACAGATACGCAGTATTTT. This codes for CSVDGAWVTDTQYF.

The chain is built from TRBV6-5 and TRBJ1-5; possibly TRBD1 for D (5 bases). CDR1 is MNHEY, CDR2 SVGAGI, per germline. CDR3 length: 16 residues. V shed 1 base and J shed 4 bases, with 14 bases lying between them. As DNA, the CDR3 is TGTGCCAGCAGTTACTGGGGCGGGACGATGAATCAGCCCCAGCATTTT. Protein product: CASSYWGGTMNQPQHF.

This clone showed up just a few times. J is TRBJ1-2 and V is TRBV15, with 8 bases identical to TRBD1. CDR1 is LNHNV and CDR2 is YYDKDF in the germline V gene (reference sequence). CDR3 length: 14 residues. With V trimmed by 2 bases and J by 7 bases, 6 bases remained unmatched. CDR3 nucleotides: TGTGCCACCAGCAGAAGACAGGGGACAAGTGGCTACACCTTC. Translating it yields CATSRRQGTSGYTF.

This chain connects TRBV3-1 (or the pseudogene TRBV3-2) to TRBJ2-5, with TRBD2 as a possible D gene (5 bases). There are 14 residues in the CDR3. The V and J ends lost 0 bases and 5 bases respectively, with 10 bases between them. Germline V gives CDR1 LGHDT, CDR2 YNNKEL (reference sequence). The CDR3 here is CASSQDSGEETQYF. DNA of the CDR3: TGTGCCAGCAGCCAAGACTCCGGGGAGGAGACCCAGTACTTC.

The J gene is TRBJ2-3, the V gene TRBV6-4; D perhaps matches TRBD2 (5 bases). CDR3 size: 14 residues. V was trimmed by 7 bases and J by 2 bases, leaving 13 bases between them. From germline, CDR1 is MRHNA and CDR2 SNTAGT. The chain's CDR3 is CASKRLLLTDTQYF. In nucleotides, the CDR3 is TGTGCCAGCAAGCGGCTACTTCTCACAGATACGCAGTATTTT.

The chain employs TRBV5-1 and TRBJ2-3; a possible D gene is TRBD2 (5 bases). The germline V gene encodes CDR1 SGHRS and CDR2 YFSETQ. Trimming left V 2 bases short and J 5 bases short, with 6 bases between. This CDR3 is built from 12 residues. The CDR3 loop reads CASSFGLDTQYF. CDR3 bases: TGCGCCAGCAGCTTCGGACTAGATACGCAGTATTTT.